The rows below give T cell receptor beta chains drawn from one sample of a study of shared clonotypes between healthy human individuals. Repertoires were generated with immunoSEQ multiplex PCR, while TCRdb's copy carries only in-frame clones and drops some. The table lists some 2,100,000 clones, approximately 94% of them singletons. Input material: naive CD8+ T cells from PBMCs. The origin of the receptors is a man between 18 and 29 years old in good health. Some clones in this sample may be carry-over from other donors' samples. The CDR3 runs from the conserved cysteine through the conserved F or W. The D gene is left open where the match is weak. Size is omitted from some rows. Given values are once, few, many or a class for expanded clones.

j_call v_call clone_size d_call cdr3_nt cdr3_aa
TRBJ1-5 TRBV28 - - TGTGCCAGCAGTTTAGGGGTCACCAATCAGCCCCAGCATTTT CASSLGVTNQPQHF
TRBJ1-4 TRBV6-5 - - TGTGCCAGCAGTTACTCGACGTGGGGTGAAAAACTGTTTTTT CASSYSTWGEKLFF
TRBJ1-5 TRBV11-2 - - TGTGCCAGCAGCTTAACCAGGTTAAGCAATCAGCCCCAGCATTTT CASSLTRLSNQPQHF
TRBJ2-1 TRBV19 once - TGTGCCAGTAGTGCCCCCTGGGGCGATGAGCAGTTCTTC CASSAPWGDEQFF
TRBJ2-7 TRBV28 - - TGTGCCAGCAGTCCGCTTGTAAGTCAGGGCCGCGAGCAGTACTTC CASSPLVSQGREQYF
TRBJ1-1 TRBV5-8 - TRBD1 TGTGCCAGCAGGAACAGGGGACGAGCTTTCTTT CASRNRGRAFF
TRBJ2-3 TRBV4-3 - TRBD2 TGCGCCAGCAGCCAAGATACCCTACGGGAGGTCGGAGATACGCAGTATTTT CASSQDTLREVGDTQYF
TRBJ2-1 TRBV10-3 - TRBD2 TGTGCCATCAGGCCCGGGACTAGCGGTTACAATGAGCAGTTCTTC CAIRPGTSGYNEQFF
TRBJ2-2 TRBV9 - - TGTGCCAGCAGCCCCCCAACGGGCACCGGGGAGCTGTTTTTT CASSPPTGTGELFF
TRBJ1-2 TRBV9 - - TGTGCCAGCAGCGCGACCTATGGCTACACCTTC CASSATYGYTF
TRBJ2-7 TRBV4-1 - - TGCGCCAGCAGCCCCGGCCGCCTGACGGGGAGGGAGCAGTACTTC CASSPGRLTGREQYF
TRBJ2-7 TRBV7-6 - - TGTGCCAGCAGCCACCGGGCCCCGAACCCCGAGCAGTACTTC CASSHRAPNPEQYF
TRBJ1-4 TRBV29-1 - TRBD1 TGCAGCGTTGTTGGGACAGCGACTAATGAAAAACTGTTTTTT CSVVGTATNEKLFF
TRBJ2-7 TRBV29-1 - TRBD1 TGCAGCGCCACACAGGGGAACTACGAGCAGTACTTC CSATQGNYEQYF